The next 12 T cell receptor beta chains were all read from a single sample in a study of graft-versus-host responses after intestinal transplantation. For these TCRs, the target antigens are not known. Clones were sequenced by immunoSEQ multiplex PCR, and TCRdb holds only the in-frame ones, with some missing. The sample yields roughly 93,000 clones, 90% to 95% seen once. This sample comprised unstimulated CD8+ T cells sorted from spleen or lymph node cells, obtained before intestinal transplant. The receptors here all came from a human donor who received an intestinal transplant.

The chain employs TRBV27 and TRBJ1-5; D not resolved. Between the trimmed V and J ends, which lost 3 bases and 6 bases, there was a span of 9 bases. The CDR3 extends over 13 amino acids. Germline lookup yields CDR1 MNHEY and CDR2 SMNVEV (reference sequence). Here the CDR3 reads CASSLAGSQPQHF. As DNA, the CDR3 is TGTGCCAGCAGTTTGGCAGGTTCTCAGCCCCAGCATTTT.

This clone was observed a handful of times. The chain is built from TRBV19 and TRBJ1-5; D possibly corresponds to TRBD1 (6 bases). This CDR3 has 14 amino acids. Germline lookup yields CDR1 LNHDA and CDR2 SQIVND (reference sequence). The V gene lost 6 bases and the J gene lost 7 bases, with 16 bases spanning the gap. The CDR3 sequence: CASSHQTGYQPQHF. CDR3 bases: TGTGCCAGTAGCCATCAAACAGGGTACCAGCCCCAGCATTTT.

The rearrangement uses TRBV5-6 and TRBJ2-5; D unclear. CDR1 SGHDT and CDR2 YYEEEE come from the germline V gene. There are 15 residues in the CDR3. V lost 1 base and J 5 bases, leaving 15 bases between the germline ends. CDR3 sequence (DNA): TGTGCCAGCAGCTTGTACCCAGTGGCGAGGGAGACCCAGTACTTC. It encodes CASSLYPVARETQYF.

CDR3 protein: CASRTSTGNQPQHF. The CDR3 DNA reads as TGTGCCAGCAGAACATCGACAGGTAATCAGCCCCAGCATTTT. V and J are TRBV13 and TRBJ1-5; D possibly corresponds to TRBD1 (6 bases). CDR3 length equals 14 residues. From germline, CDR1 is PRHDT and CDR2 FYEKMQ (reference sequence). V was cut by 6 bases and J by 4 bases, with 13 bases left in between. The full variable domain, its missing parts supplied by reference TRBV13 and TRBJ1-5, is AAGVIQSPRHLIKEKRETATLKCYPIPRHDTVYWYQQGPGQDPQFLISFYEKMQSDKGSIPDRFSAQQFSDYHSELNMSSLELGDSALYFCASRTSTGNQPQHFGDGTRLSIL.

The chain couples TRBV29-1 to TRBJ2-7; tentative D call: TRBD1 (6 bases). Deletions cut 7 bases from V and 5 bases from J, with 15 bases between. The CDR3 runs to 12 residues. Germline assignment: CDR1 SQVTM and CDR2 ANQGSEA. The CDR3 reads CSAESGGDEQYF. The CDR3 coding sequence is TGCAGCGCCGAGTCTGGGGGCGACGAGCAGTACTTC.

The J gene is TRBJ1-6, the V gene TRBV13; D is perhaps TRBD1 (5 bases). V gave up 4 bases and J gave up 8 bases, with 12 bases separating them. Germline loops: CDR1 PRHDT, CDR2 FYEKMQ (reference sequence). CDR3 length: 14 residues. The DNA for the CDR3 is TGTGCCAGCAGCTCGACAGAAGGTGATTCACCCCTCCACTTT. The encoded protein is CASSSTEGDSPLHF.

This clone was observed a single time. This chain links TRBV19 with TRBJ2-7; no reliable D call. Germline CDR1 reads LNHDA; CDR2 reads SQIVND (reference sequence). V lost 3 bases and J lost 2, with 11 bases in between. The CDR3 length is 14 residues. This CDR3 is CASSISAGPYEQYF. The CDR3 nucleotides read TGTGCCAGTAGTATTTCGGCAGGTCCCTACGAGCAGTACTTC.

This chain uses TRBV15 with TRBJ1-5; D unclear. CDR3 length: 16 residues. Germline CDR1 is LNHNV and CDR2 is YYDKDF (reference sequence). Trimming stripped 4 bases from V and 0 bases from J, with 13 bases between. CDR3 sequence (DNA): TGTGCCACCAGCACCAAGGAGGTTTATAGCAATCAGCCCCAGCATTTT. Translating gives CATSTKEVYSNQPQHF.

V usage is TRBV4-1 and J usage is TRBJ1-5; the D gene is possibly TRBD1 (6 bases). Germline V gene sequence: CDR1 MGHRA, CDR2 YSYEKL. CDR3 length equals 14 residues. V was trimmed by 4 bases and J by 7 bases, leaving 14 bases between them. CDR3 loop: CASSPTGLGQPQHF. The CDR3 DNA sequence: TGCGCCAGCAGCCCGACAGGTTTGGGCCAGCCCCAGCATTTT.

V is TRBV28 and J is TRBJ1-1, with a tentative D call TRBD1 (5 bases). Germline V lookup: CDR1 MDHEN, CDR2 SYDVKM. Deletions cut 1 base from V and 1 base from J, with 7 bases between. The CDR3 covers 14 residues. CDR3 residues: CASSLSGKNTEAFF. CDR3 DNA: TGTGCCAGCAGTTTATCAGGGAAGAACACTGAAGCTTTCTTT.

This chain uses TRBV7-9 with TRBJ2-7; 7 positions agree with TRBD2. Germline V CDR1 and CDR2: SEHNR, FQNEAQ (reference sequence). CDR3 length: 16 residues. Losses at the gene ends were 4 bases for V and 2 bases for J; bases not matched to a gene: 11. The CDR3 region has the DNA TGTGCCAGCAGCTCGGGAGAAGCGGGGAACGCCTACGAGCAGTACTTC. Amino acids: CASSSGEAGNAYEQYF.

The J gene is TRBJ1-2, the V gene TRBV27, with D maybe TRBD1 (5 bases). The CDR3 length is 16 residues. Germline V gene data show CDR1 as MNHEY and CDR2 as SMNVEV (reference sequence). The V end lost 3 bases, the J end lost 0 bases, and 14 bases lay between the germline ends. CDR3: CASSFTPAGSNYGYTF. CDR3 in DNA: TGTGCCAGCAGTTTTACCCCGGCAGGGTCTAACTATGGCTACACCTTC.